One and the same sample provided the 15 T cell receptor beta chains below, sequenced in a study of cytomegalovirus exposure and HLA in healthy donors. Primers included in the PCR were 60 Vbeta and 13 Jbeta primers. Produced via immunoSEQ multiplex PCR; TCRdb's table is partial and in-frame only. The sample holds fewer than 100,000 clones, under 75% seen once. Material: PBMCs. The source of these receptors is a female donor in good health and CMV-seronegative.

This clone was recorded a few times. J is TRBJ1-1 and V is TRBV7-9, with D unclear. This CDR3 comprises 13 residues. Trimming shortened V by 3 bases and J by 5 bases, and 10 bases separated the two germline ends. Germline-derived CDR1 and CDR2 are SEHNR and FQNEAQ (reference sequence). As DNA, the CDR3 is TGTGCCAGCAGCTTTAACCAACTAACTGAAGCTTTCTTT. Encoded protein: CASSFNQLTEAFF.

The gene calls are TRBV19 and TRBJ1-1; 8 positions match TRBD1. Germline CDR1 is LNHDA and CDR2 is SQIVND (reference sequence). The CDR3 spans 15 residues. J was trimmed by 4 bases and V by 1 base; bases with no gene match: 5. The CDR3 DNA follows: TGTGCCAGTAGTATAGGGACAGGGTTCGGCACTGAAGCTTTCTTT. Its translation is CASSIGTGFGTEAFF.

A word on this clone: At one end, the junction sequence differs from germline, possibly due to a read error. The V and J genes are TRBV10-3 and TRBJ1-1, with 12 bases matching TRBD1. Germline assignment: CDR1 ENHRY and CDR2 SYGVKD. The CDR3 is 18 amino acids. The CDR3 loop is CATSVGGDRGRGGTEAFF. In DNA, the CDR3 is TGTGCCACCAGTGTAGGGGGGGACAGGGGGCGCGGCGGCACTGAAGCTTTCTTT.

The rearrangement links TRBV7-2 to TRBJ2-7, with 10 bases that match TRBD2. The CDR3 runs to 15 residues. The ends lost 5 bases at V and 7 bases at J; junction bases unmatched: 11. Germline values: CDR1 SGHTA, CDR2 FQGNSA. CDR3 sequence reads: CASSTRTSGSLEQYF. The CDR3 nucleotides read TGTGCCAGCAGCACCCGGACTAGCGGATCCCTTGAGCAGTACTTC. Complete variable domain (other parts from reference TRBV7-2 and TRBJ2-7): GAGVSQSPSNKVTEKGKDVELRCDPISGHTALYWYRQSLGQGLEFLIYFQGNSAPDKSGLPSDRFSAERTGGSVSTLTIQRTQQEDSAVYLCASSTRTSGSLEQYFGPGTRLTVT.

This clone appeared a few times. V gene TRBV18 combines with J gene TRBJ2-7; the D is unclear. CDR1 and CDR2 from the germline V gene are KGHSH and LQKENI. Deletions cut 3 bases from V and 5 bases from J, with 11 bases between. There are 13 residues in the CDR3. CDR3 protein: CASSPNSVDEQYF. CDR3 DNA: TGTGCCAGCTCACCTAATTCAGTGGACGAGCAGTACTTC.

The chain employs TRBV6-8 and TRBJ2-7; 9 bases are a match to TRBD1. V trimming: 5 bases; J trimming: 2 bases; junction bases outside the gene matches: 7. CDR3 length: 15 residues. Germline assignment: CDR1 MNHGY and CDR2 SAAAGT. The CDR3 DNA is TGTGCCAGCAGTAACAGGGGGCTCCCTACCTACGAGCAGTACTTC. This encodes CASSNRGLPTYEQYF.

The V call is TRBV5-4, the J call TRBJ2-2; 10 bases align to TRBD2. V shed 0 bases, J shed 5 bases, and the junction held 4 bases outside the gene matches. The CDR3 runs to 16 residues. Germline values: CDR1 SGHNT, CDR2 YYREEE (reference sequence). The CDR3 here is CASSLAAGGLTGELFF. The CDR3 DNA follows: TGTGCCAGCAGCTTGGCAGCGGGAGGGTTAACCGGGGAGCTGTTTTTT.

This chain connects TRBV10-2 to TRBJ2-7; D may be TRBD2 (5 bases). The V end was cut by 6 bases, the J end by 8 bases, with 11 bases between. CDR3 size: 11 residues. The germline V gene encodes CDR1 WSHSY and CDR2 SAAADI. CDR3 bases: TGCGCCAGCAGGGACCCGGGGAAGCAGTACTTC. It translates to CASRDPGKQYF.

The CDR3 is CASSFGTSGYSGANVLTF. CDR3 coding DNA: TGTGCCAGCAGTTTTGGGACTAGCGGATACTCTGGGGCCAACGTCCTGACTTTC. The V gene is TRBV27, the J gene TRBJ2-6; TRBD2 matches at 11 bases. Germline lookup yields CDR1 MNHEY and CDR2 SMNVEV (reference sequence). The CDR3 loop spans 18 amino acids. After removal of 3 bases from V and 0 bases from J, the junction contained 4 bases not matched to a gene.

J is TRBJ2-1 and V is TRBV9; possibly TRBD2 for D (5 bases). V lost 2 bases, J lost 4 bases, and 10 bases lay in between. The CDR3 extends over 14 amino acids. CDR1 and CDR2 from the germline V gene are SGDLS and YYNGEE. CDR3 region: CASSVGGFYNEQFF. CDR3 DNA sequence: TGTGCCAGCAGCGTGGGCGGGTTTTACAATGAGCAGTTCTTC.

The chain combines TRBV5-6 with TRBJ2-5, with 9 bases fitting TRBD2. The V and J ends lost 4 bases and 9 bases, in that order; junction bases with no gene match: 10. The CDR3 is made up of 14 amino acids. Germline CDR1 and CDR2: SGHDT and YYEEEE. The CDR3, as DNA: TGTGCCAGCAGCGGTACTAGCGGGTGGGGACCCCAGTACTTC. Encoded protein: CASSGTSGWGPQYF. Supplemented by reference TRBV5-6 and TRBJ2-5, the full variable domain reads DAGVTQSPTHLIKTRGQQVTLRCSPKSGHDTVSWYQQALGQGPQFIFQYYEEEERQRGNFPDRFSGHQFPNYSSELNVNALLLGDSALYLCASSGTSGWGPQYFGPGTRLLVL.

The rearrangement links TRBV29-1 to TRBJ2-4; TRBD1 is a possible D gene (6 bases). V gave up 1 base and J gave up 0 bases, with 7 bases separating them. The CDR3 extends over 14 amino acids. The germline CDR1 and CDR2 sequences are SQVTM and ANQGSEA. The CDR3 sequence: CSVEGGLAKNIQYF. The CDR3 coding sequence is TGCAGCGTTGAAGGGGGGCTAGCCAAAAACATTCAGTACTTC.

This clone was detected a few times. The V gene is TRBV7-2, the J gene TRBJ1-4, with D maybe TRBD1 (6 bases). This CDR3 is built from 14 residues. Deletions cut 5 bases from V and 7 bases from J, with 14 bases between. Germline V gene lookup returns CDR1 SGHTA and CDR2 FQGNSA. CDR3 sequence reads: CASSPDRPGEKLFF. The CDR3 bases are TGTGCCAGCAGCCCCGACAGGCCTGGTGAAAAACTGTTTTTT.

The V and J genes are TRBV18 and TRBJ2-1; 8 nucleotides match TRBD2. V shed 9 bases, J shed 5 bases, and the junction held 15 bases outside the gene matches. The CDR3 is made up of 16 amino acids. Germline CDR1 is KGHSH and CDR2 is LQKENI. CDR3 sequence reads: CASSVGVSGGDNEQFF. The CDR3 coding sequence is TGTGCCAGTTCCGTTGGGGTCAGCGGGGGCGACAATGAGCAGTTCTTC.

The chain is built from TRBV6-5 and TRBJ2-3; D is uncertain. V lost 2 bases to trimming and J lost 2 bases, with 8 bases between them. This CDR3 contains 14 residues. From germline, CDR1 is MNHEY and CDR2 SVGAGI. CDR3 residues: CASSYASLTDTQYF. The DNA for the CDR3 is TGTGCCAGCAGTTACGCTAGTCTCACAGATACGCAGTATTTT.